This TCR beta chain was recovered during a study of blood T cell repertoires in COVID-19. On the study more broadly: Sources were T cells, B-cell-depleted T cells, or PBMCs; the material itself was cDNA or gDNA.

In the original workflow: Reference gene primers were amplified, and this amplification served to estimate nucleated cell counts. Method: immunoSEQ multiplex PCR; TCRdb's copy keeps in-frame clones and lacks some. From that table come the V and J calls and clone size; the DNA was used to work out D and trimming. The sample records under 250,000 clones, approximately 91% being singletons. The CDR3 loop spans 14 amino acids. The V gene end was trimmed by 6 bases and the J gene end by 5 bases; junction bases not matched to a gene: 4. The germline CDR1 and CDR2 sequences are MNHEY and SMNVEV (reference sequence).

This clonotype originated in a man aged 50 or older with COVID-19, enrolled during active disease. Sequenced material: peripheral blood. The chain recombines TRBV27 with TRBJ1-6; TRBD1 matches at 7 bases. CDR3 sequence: CASRLTGNNSPLHF. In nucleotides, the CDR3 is TGTGCCAGCAGACTGACAGGGAATAATTCACCCCTCCACTTT.